The entry below gives a single T cell receptor beta chain sequence along with its context. CDR3 length: 16 residues. Germline V gives CDR1 SEHNR, CDR2 FQNEAQ (reference sequence). V lost 2 bases and J lost 3; bases outside the gene matches: 4. This entry belongs to a study of blood T cell repertoires in COVID-19. Original handling: Reference gene primer amplification in the assay estimated nucleated cell counts. Repertoires were generated with immunoSEQ multiplex PCR, while TCRdb's copy carries only in-frame clones and drops some. That table furnishes V, J and clone size, whereas the DNA furnished D and trimming. The table records some 280,000 clones, 89% of them present only once.

The receptor was derived from a woman aged 55 to 70 with acute or convalescent COVID-19. The chain employs TRBV7-9 and TRBJ2-5; 12 bases line up with TRBD2. Sequenced material: peripheral blood. The chain's CDR3 is CASSLTSGGPEETQYF. The DNA for the CDR3 is TGTGCCAGCAGCTTAACTAGCGGGGGGCCCGAAGAGACCCAGTACTTC.